A single count supports the clone carrying this T cell receptor beta chain. The same CDR3 also results from other DNA sequences found in this sample. The CDR3 loop spans 15 amino acids. Germline V CDR1 and CDR2: SGHNT, YYREEE (reference sequence). Losses at the gene ends were 5 bases for V and 2 bases for J; bases not matched to a gene: 4. This record comes from a study of shared clonotypes between healthy human individuals. The protocol was immunoSEQ multiplex PCR, while the TCRdb copy is restricted to in-frame clones and leaves out a portion. The table lists just over 2,000,000 clones, roughly 94% of them singletons.

This TCR was sampled from a man between 18 and 35 years old in good health. The chain is built from TRBV5-4 and TRBJ2-5; TRBD2 aligns across 12 bases. The sample was naive CD4+ T cells sorted from blood. Subset described: CD45RA+ positively selected. CDR3 DNA sequence: TGTGCCAGCAGTTGGACTAGCGGGGTACAAGAGACCCAGTACTTC. Its protein is CASSWTSGVQETQYF.